Below are 7 T cell receptor beta chains sequenced from a single sample in a study of control samples from healthy donors and cancer patients. Profiling relied on immunoSEQ multiplex PCR, and the TCRdb table lists in-frame clones only, not all of them. The sample has some 140,000 clones; around nine tenths are singletons. The sample taken for sequencing was blood. The receptors shown here come from a man aged 25 to 40 in good health.

This chain uses TRBV14 with TRBJ1-1, with D maybe TRBD1 (5 bases). Trimming stripped 0 bases from V and 0 bases from J, with 11 bases between. The CDR3 is made up of 16 amino acids. Germline V gene sequence: CDR1 SGHDN, CDR2 FVKESK. The CDR3 here is CASSQDLGVVNTEAFF. The CDR3 nucleotides read TGTGCCAGCAGCCAAGATCTGGGGGTCGTGAACACTGAAGCTTTCTTT.

This clone was recorded a few times. The chain combines TRBV14 with TRBJ2-1; 11 bases line up with TRBD2. Germline V gene lookup returns CDR1 SGHDN and CDR2 FVKESK. J was trimmed by 8 bases and V by 4 bases; bases with no gene match: 4. CDR3 length: 14 residues. This chain's CDR3 is CASSRLAGRDEQFF. DNA of the CDR3: TGTGCCAGCAGCCGACTAGCGGGAAGGGATGAGCAGTTCTTC.

This clone occurred once. The chain joins TRBV6-4 to TRBJ2-2; 7 bases are a match to TRBD1. The CDR3 contains 16 residues. The junction had 2 bases not matched to a gene; V was cut back by 0 bases and J by 1 base. Looked up from germline, CDR1 is MRHNA and CDR2 is SNTAGT. The CDR3 loop reads CASSDSDRENTGELFF. CDR3 in DNA: TGTGCCAGCAGTGACTCTGACAGGGAGAACACCGGGGAGCTGTTTTTT.

The J gene is TRBJ2-2, the V gene TRBV24-1; D is possibly TRBD1 (6 bases). This CDR3 spans 13 amino acids. The ends were cut back, 4 bases at V and 7 bases at J, with 9 bases in the middle. Germline V gene lookup returns CDR1 KGHDR and CDR2 SFDVKD. For the CDR3, the DNA is TGTGCCACCAGTGAACTGGACAGCGGGGAGCTGTTTTTT. Its translation is CATSELDSGELFF.

The chain recombines TRBV5-8 with TRBJ2-7; D may be TRBD1 or TRBD2 (5 bases each). Trimming shortened V by 0 bases and J by 2 bases, and 18 bases separated the two germline ends. The CDR3 is 17 residues long. From germline, CDR1 is SGHTS and CDR2 YDEGEE. CDR3: CASSLGAGRLSTYEQYF. In DNA, the CDR3 is TGTGCCAGCAGCTTGGGGGCAGGGAGACTCTCGACCTACGAGCAGTACTTC.

The V gene is TRBV29-1, the J gene TRBJ2-7; 9 bases map to TRBD2. Trimming at V came to 4 bases and at J to 0 bases, leaving 10 bases not matched to a gene. The CDR3 covers 16 residues. CDR1 SQVTM and CDR2 ANQGSEA come from the germline V gene. The CDR3: CSVGGVSSGSSYEQYF. The DNA for the CDR3 is TGCAGCGTTGGGGGGGTGAGTAGCGGGAGCTCCTACGAGCAGTACTTC.

The chain is built from TRBV7-3 and TRBJ2-3, with 12 positions matching TRBD2. From germline, CDR1 is SGHTA and CDR2 FQGTGA. V shed 5 bases and J 5 bases; nucleotides not matched to a gene: 5. The CDR3 sequence is 15 residues long. The CDR3 DNA reads as TGTGCCAGCAGCCTACAGGGACTAGCGGGAGATACGCAGTATTTT. Translated: CASSLQGLAGDTQYF.